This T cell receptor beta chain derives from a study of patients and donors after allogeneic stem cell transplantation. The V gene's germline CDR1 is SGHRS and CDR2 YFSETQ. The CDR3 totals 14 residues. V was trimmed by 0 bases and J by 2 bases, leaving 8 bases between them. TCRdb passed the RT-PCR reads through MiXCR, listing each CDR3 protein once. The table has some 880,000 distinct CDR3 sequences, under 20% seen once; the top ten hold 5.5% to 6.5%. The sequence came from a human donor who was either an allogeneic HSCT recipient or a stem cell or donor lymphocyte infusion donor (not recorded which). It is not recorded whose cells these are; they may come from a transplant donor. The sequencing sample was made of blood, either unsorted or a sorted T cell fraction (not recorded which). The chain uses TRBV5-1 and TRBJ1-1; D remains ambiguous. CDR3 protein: CASSLEYSNTEAFF. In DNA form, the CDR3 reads TGCGCCAGCAGCTTGGAGTACAGTAACACTGAAGCTTTCTTT. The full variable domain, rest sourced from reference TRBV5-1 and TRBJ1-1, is KAGVTQTPRYLIKTRGQQVTLSCSPISGHRSVSWYQQTPGQGLQFLFEYFSETQRNKGNFPGRFSGRQFSNSRSEMNVSTLELGDSALYLCASSLEYSNTEAFFGQGTRLTVV.